Listed here is a single TCR beta chain. Its antigen remains unidentified. Assay used: immunoSEQ multiplex PCR; TCRdb lists only in-frame clones, some missing. This table has fewer than 65,000 clones, about 87% appearing once. This record comes from a study of OX40 agonist ivuxolimab in advanced cancers. Turning to the study itself: The patients got ivuxolimab, which is an agonistic anti-OX40 (CD134) antibody. Overall study findings and caveats: Fewer expanded clones were found on average in CD4+ than in CD8+ T cells. At doses 0.1 to 3.0 mg/kg, CD4+ and CD8+ clones expanded.

Germline assignment: CDR1 SNHLY and CDR2 FYNNEI. The CDR3 loop spans 13 amino acids. V lost 7 bases and J lost 0, with 9 bases in between. Sequenced material: CD4+ or CD8+ T cells sorted from blood, taken in a trial of the OX40 agonist ivuxolimab. J is TRBJ1-1 and V is TRBV2; no reliable D call. The sequence was collected from an adult with an advanced solid tumor such as melanoma, head and neck, liver or kidney cancer. The CDR3 here is CASNRQMNTEAFF. DNA of the CDR3: TGTGCCAGCAATCGGCAGATGAACACTGAAGCTTTCTTT.